Listed here is a single T cell receptor beta chain. This clonotype was seen a handful of times. No cognate antigen has been identified for it. Qualities for individual bases were not recorded, and no much larger clone is one base off. The record originates from a study of T cells in Graves' hyperthyroidism and ophthalmopathy (dated by TCRdb to between 2018 and 2021). Concerning the study at large: Peripheral blood was sampled at the time of initial diagnosis, prior to any treatment. To identify distinguishing TCR V-J signatures, a discovery cohort of 90 to 100 patients was used, comprising 40 to 45 with Graves' ophthalmopathy and under 60 with stable Graves' hyperthyroidism. Prospective prediction of ophthalmopathy was tested in an independent validation cohort of 18 to 20 hyperthyroidism patients and 15 to 17 patients who later progressed to ophthalmopathy. The approximately 97 discovery patients were randomly divided into training and test sets at a 7:3 ratio. Thyroid tissue and blood T-cell repertoires from more than 5 Graves' hyperthyroidism patients were also compared in the study. Once sampling was done, hyperthyroidism patients were given methimazole at a starting dose of 30 mg daily, whereas ophthalmopathy patients were given high-dose intravenous methylprednisolone. According to the paper, TCR Vbeta CDR3 sequencing was carried out on 135 peripheral blood samples, which came from fewer than 50 ophthalmopathy, under 85 hyperthyroidism and some 17 progressor patients.

In the ophthalmopathy patients, disease was moderately to severely active, with a Clinical Activity Score of 3 or more, a NOSPECS grade of 4 or more, and a duration of less than 3 months. The study excluded patients with uncontrolled infections, other autoimmune diseases, pregnancy or lactation. Clinical symptoms, serum thyroxine and TRAb, thyroid ultrasound, and orbital computed tomography formed the basis for the diagnoses. PBMCs were separated from approximately 9.9 ml of fresh peripheral blood using Ficoll-Paque density gradient centrifugation. Trizol reagent was used to extract total RNA, and RNA quality was then checked on an Agilent 2100 Bioanalyzer. Amplification of TCR beta CDR3 regions was carried out from RNA transcripts. A first-round RT-PCR of the TCR CDR3 used the HTBI primer set with the Qiagen OneStep RT-PCR kit. Libraries were constructed in a second round of multiplex PCR, after which size selection and purification were performed. The libraries were sequenced on an Illumina HiSeq2000 using paired-end 100 bp reads. Per the source publication's procedure: SOAPnuke was used to process the raw data, with reads discarded if the reads contained adapters or uncalled bases, had a mean Phred below 15, or lacked an exact constant-primer or identifier match. COPE v1.2.5 was used to merge high-quality paired reads, and clonotypes were defined as unique nucleotide sequences. Clonotypes were aligned to IMGT TRBV, TRBD and TRBJ reference segments using MiTCR v1.1. Only V-J combinations with frequency above 0.0001, covering 99.2% of repertoires, were analysed. The TCS score was defined as the ratio of F50 (clonal expansion) to E x V (chaos), calculated using BLOSUM62-based TCRdist between CDR3 peptides within each V-J. Welch's t-statistics and random forest reduced several hundred V-J features to roughly 13, which were used in a naive Bayes classifier (R e1071). TCRdb passed the public sequencing reads through fastp at Q25 and MiXCR, retaining productive beta sequences. Each entry merges the rows of one CDR3 protein and shows their most common DNA and genes. V and J calls and clone size were set by TCRdb, not the authors. For this sample there are roughly 500,000 distinct CDR3 sequences; roughly 23% appear just once. About 53% of the sample is taken by the ten largest.

From the cysteine up to the phenylalanine, the CDR3 has a length of 12 residues. Left in the record is the CDR3 DNA by itself, 36 bases read in frame from the first base. The germline V gene encodes CDR1 DFQATT and CDR2 SNEGSKA (reference sequence). The paper as a whole reports these results and caveats: Blood samples also contained most of the expanded thyroid clonotypes (frequency above 0.001), which suggests that blood repertoires may reflect thyroid immune responses. Ophthalmopathy was separated from stable hyperthyroidism by a 13 V-J signature model, with over 85% sensitivity and around 81% specificity obtained in cross-validation and 80%/75% obtained in testing. Sample size was not statistically predetermined, and blinding of investigators to group allocation was not performed. In validation, progression to ophthalmopathy was predicted by the model with 70% to 71% sensitivity and nearly 75% specificity, a median of about 6.4 months before onset.

Sequenced: blood. This chain joins TRBV20-1 to TRBJ2-7; no D gene call is confident. The receptor comes from a woman aged 70 to 79 with Graves' ophthalmopathy. The CDR3 loop reads CSADASAYEQYF. The DNA sequence is as follows: TGCAGCGCTGATGCGTCAGCCTACGAGCAGTACTTC.